A selection of T cell receptor beta chains follows, all from one sample in a study of T-cell reconstitution after alpha-beta-depleted transplantation in children. TCRdb reprocessed the PCR reads via MiXCR and lists one record per CDR3 protein. The repertoire holds approximately 420,000 distinct CDR3 sequences, with about a tenth as singletons. Sequenced material: PBMCs from the stem cell graft donor, taken from the stem cell graft. These receptor sequences come from a human donor who donated a stem cell graft to a child with acute myeloid leukemia. The CDR3 runs from the conserved cysteine through the conserved F or W.

j_call v_call cdr3_aa
TRBJ2-1 TRBV9 CASSPTTSGSSYEQFF
TRBJ2-1 TRBV3-1 CASSQEVAGGRNEQFF
TRBJ2-1 TRBV6-1 CASKRTPGGQSEQFF
TRBJ2-1 TRBV29-1 CSASQRRNEQFF
TRBJ1-5 TRBV12-3/TRBV12-4 CASSLGSGGGQPQHF
TRBJ2-1 TRBV6-1 CASSSTLGEQFF
TRBJ2-2 TRBV12-3/TRBV12-4 CASSDRDRGNTGELFF
TRBJ2-5 TRBV2 CASSVFRSETQYF
TRBJ2-1 TRBV5-1 CASSLYLNGSSYNEQFF
TRBJ2-5 TRBV18 CASSRGPPTADPTQETQYF
TRBJ2-1 TRBV11-2 CASSFGYGGSYNEQFF
TRBJ2-1 TRBV7-3 CASTAGPYNEQFF